Below, 23 T cell receptor beta chains from the same sample are listed, as sequenced in a study of blood T cell repertoires in COVID-19. The protocol was immunoSEQ multiplex PCR, while the TCRdb copy is restricted to in-frame clones and leaves out a portion. The sample carries roughly 330,000 clones, over 75% recorded once. Sequenced: PBMCs or T cells enriched from blood (not recorded which). Every receptor here comes from a woman in her twenties or thirties who had recovered from COVID-19.

The chain recombines TRBV6-5 with TRBJ2-1, with D perhaps matching TRBD2 (6 bases). The CDR3 runs to 15 residues. Trimming stripped 5 bases from V and 12 bases from J, with 23 bases between. Germline values: CDR1 MNHEY, CDR2 SVGAGI. The CDR3 loop is CASSIGLYELDGQFF. CDR3 bases: TGTGCCAGCAGTATTGGACTATATGAGTTGGATGGGCAGTTCTTC.

The chain couples TRBV25-1 to TRBJ2-7, with 8 bases that match TRBD1. The CDR3 runs to 13 residues. The junction had 5 bases not matched to a gene; V was cut back by 10 bases and J by 0 bases. Germline lookup yields CDR1 MGHDK and CDR2 SYGVNS. The CDR3 bases are TGTGCCACACCGGGACAGGACTCCTACGAGCAGTACTTC. Its translation: CATPGQDSYEQYF.

This rearrangement joins TRBV29-1 to TRBJ2-1; D might be TRBD2 (7 bases). V gave up 3 bases and J gave up 0 bases, with 12 bases separating them. This CDR3 has 15 residues. Germline V gives CDR1 SQVTM, CDR2 ANQGSEA. The CDR3 protein is CSVEAGASSYNEQFF. For the CDR3, the DNA is TGCAGCGTTGAGGCGGGGGCGAGCTCCTACAATGAGCAGTTCTTC.

The chain employs TRBV5-4 and TRBJ2-3, with 11 bases matching TRBD2. The ends lost 3 bases at V and 0 bases at J; junction bases unmatched: 9. There are 18 residues in the CDR3. Germline lookup yields CDR1 SGHNT and CDR2 YYREEE (reference sequence). The CDR3 spells CASSSPGLAVTSTDTQYF. The CDR3 nucleotides are TGTGCCAGCAGCTCCCCGGGACTAGCGGTTACTAGCACAGATACGCAGTATTTT.

The V gene is TRBV3-1 (or the pseudogene TRBV3-2), the J gene TRBJ1-2; D is uncertain. The CDR3 length is 12 residues. Germline V lookup: CDR1 LGHDT, CDR2 YNNKEL (reference sequence). Trimming left V 1 base short and J 8 bases short, with 8 bases between. The CDR3 DNA is TGTGCCAGCAGCCAAGCAACGCAGGGCTACACCTTC. It yields the protein CASSQATQGYTF.

This clone was seen only once. V is TRBV7-2 and J is TRBJ2-1, with TRBD2 matching 9 bases. The V gene's germline CDR1 is SGHTA and CDR2 FQGNSA. With 5 bases clipped from V and 4 bases from J, the junction kept 6 bases outside the gene matches. There are 15 residues in the CDR3. The CDR3 loop reads CASSATAGGYNEQFF. As DNA, the CDR3 is TGTGCCAGCAGCGCAACCGCGGGGGGGTACAATGAGCAGTTCTTC.

The chain recombines TRBV5-1 with TRBJ2-2, with 11 bases lining up with TRBD2. Germline loops: CDR1 SGHRS, CDR2 YFSETQ. V dropped 4 bases and J dropped 6; count of bases not matched to a gene: 5. This CDR3 has 15 residues. The CDR3 coding sequence is TGCGCCAGCAGCCCCCCTAGCGGGGGGTCCGGGGAGCTGTTTTTT. Protein product: CASSPPSGGSGELFF.

The gene calls are TRBV23-1 and TRBJ1-6; tentative D call: TRBD1 (6 bases). TRBV23-1 is given ORF status, its function remaining uncertain. Trimming took off 6 bases at V and 10 bases at J, with 16 bases between the two ends. The CDR3 totals 14 residues. The CDR3 protein is CASSGEYRESPLHF. The DNA of the CDR3 is TGCGCCAGCAGCGGAGAATACAGGGAATCACCCCTCCACTTT.

V and J are TRBV12-3 or TRBV12-4 and TRBJ1-1; a possible D gene is TRBD1 (6 bases). Trimming cost V 2 bases and J 9 bases, with 13 bases left between them. The CDR3 totals 13 residues. The CDR3 region is CASSLKSTGKAFF. The CDR3 bases are TGTGCCAGCAGTTTAAAGTCGACAGGCAAAGCTTTCTTT.

This clone occurred many times. V and J are TRBV28 and TRBJ2-7, with D possibly matching TRBD1 (5 bases). V was cut by 3 bases and J by 2 bases, with 14 bases left in between. Germline V gene data show CDR1 as MDHEN and CDR2 as SYDVKM. The CDR3 consists of 15 residues. The CDR3 bases are TGTGCCAGCAGTTTTATCCTAGACAGAACCTACGAGCAGTACTTC. As protein: CASSFILDRTYEQYF. Supplemented by reference TRBV28 and TRBJ2-7, the full variable domain reads DVKVTQSSRYLVKRTGEKVFLECVQDMDHENMFWYRQDPGLGLRLIYFSYDVKMKEKGDIPEGYSVSREKKERFSLILESASTNQTSMYLCASSFILDRTYEQYFGPGTRLTVT.

This clone appeared a single time. This rearrangement joins TRBV20-1 to TRBJ1-6, with 8 bases that match TRBD1. Germline CDR1 reads DFQATT; CDR2 reads SNEGSKA (reference sequence). The CDR3 has 15 amino acids. V gave up 6 bases and J gave up 6 bases; unmatched junction bases: 10. CDR3 sequence: CSASNRGNLNSPLHF. The CDR3 nucleotides read TGCAGTGCCAGTAACAGGGGGAACCTTAATTCACCCCTCCACTTT.

V and J are TRBV19 and TRBJ1-2; 10 bases agree with TRBD1. Germline CDR1 and CDR2: LNHDA and SQIVND (reference sequence). CDR3 length equals 13 residues. V was pared by 7 bases and J by 5 bases, with 4 bases of the junction left unmatched. The CDR3 coding sequence is TGTGCCAGTATCCCGGGACAGGGGTATGGCTACACCTTC. Translation gives CASIPGQGYGYTF. The full variable domain, completed using reference TRBV19 and TRBJ1-2, is DGGITQSPKYLFRKEGQNVTLSCEQNLNHDAMYWYRQDPGQGLRLIYYSQIVNDFQKGDIAEGYSVSREKKESFPLTVTSAQKNPTAFYLCASIPGQGYGYTFGSGTRLTVV.

The CDR3 loop reads CASSFRETQYF. The CDR3 DNA is TGTGCCAGCAGTTTTAGAGAGACCCAGTACTTC. The rearrangement uses TRBV12-3 or TRBV12-4 and TRBJ2-5; D gene uncertain. The CDR3 has 11 amino acids. V was cut by 3 bases and J by 4 bases, with 3 bases left in between.

The rearrangement uses TRBV7-2 and TRBJ2-3, with no clear D. The CDR3 covers 15 residues. Germline V lookup: CDR1 SGHTA, CDR2 FQGNSA. V lost 5 bases and J lost 1, with 13 bases in between. The DNA of the CDR3 is TGTGCCAGCAGCCCCGCGAATATTGGCACAGATACGCAGTATTTT. Translating it yields CASSPANIGTDTQYF. Full variable domain (remainder filled in from reference TRBV7-2 and TRBJ2-3): GAGVSQSPSNKVTEKGKDVELRCDPISGHTALYWYRQSLGQGLEFLIYFQGNSAPDKSGLPSDRFSAERTGGSVSTLTIQRTQQEDSAVYLCASSPANIGTDTQYFGPGTRLTVL.

V gene TRBV5-1 combines with J gene TRBJ2-7; perhaps TRBD1 as D (6 bases). CDR3 length: 12 residues. In germline, CDR1 is SGHRS, CDR2 YFSETQ. Trimming pared 8 bases from V and 1 base from J, leaving 10 bases between. This CDR3 reads CASKTGSYEQYF. The CDR3 DNA follows: TGCGCCAGTAAGACAGGATCCTACGAGCAGTACTTC.

This chain uses TRBV28 with TRBJ1-4, with 9 bases fitting TRBD1. This CDR3 comprises 14 residues. The germline V gene has CDR1 MDHEN and CDR2 SYDVKM. After removal of 6 bases from V and 7 bases from J, the junction contained 6 bases not matched to a gene. CDR3 residues: CASSSGQGSEKLFF. The CDR3, as DNA: TGTGCCAGCAGCTCGGGACAGGGAAGTGAAAAACTGTTTTTT. The whole variable domain, filled in from reference TRBV28 and TRBJ1-4, reads DVKVTQSSRYLVKRTGEKVFLECVQDMDHENMFWYRQDPGLGLRLIYFSYDVKMKEKGDIPEGYSVSREKKERFSLILESASTNQTSMYLCASSSGQGSEKLFFGSGTQLSVL.

This chain links TRBV19 with TRBJ1-5; D ambiguous. Germline V CDR1 and CDR2: LNHDA, SQIVND (reference sequence). This CDR3 is built from 13 residues. Trimming left V 1 base short and J 3 bases short, with 4 bases between. CDR3 coding DNA: TGTGCCAGTAGTATAGTAGTCAATCAGCCCCAGCATTTT. This codes for CASSIVVNQPQHF. Full variable domain (outside the CDR3, taken from reference TRBV19 and TRBJ1-5): DGGITQSPKYLFRKEGQNVTLSCEQNLNHDAMYWYRQDPGQGLRLIYYSQIVNDFQKGDIAEGYSVSREKKESFPLTVTSAQKNPTAFYLCASSIVVNQPQHFGDGTRLSIL.

The CDR3 DNA follows: TGCGCCAGCAGCTCCGGGACAGGGTCGTCCTACAATGAGCAGTTCTTC. Protein product: CASSSGTGSSYNEQFF. V usage is TRBV5-1 and J usage is TRBJ2-1; 9 bases fit TRBD1. With 3 bases clipped from V and 1 base from J, the junction kept 5 bases outside the gene matches. The CDR3 is 16 amino acids. The germline V gene encodes CDR1 SGHRS and CDR2 YFSETQ.

The rearrangement joins TRBV15 to TRBJ2-1; the match to TRBD2 covers 7 bases. The V segment lost 9 bases and the J segment 3 bases; nucleotides outside the gene matches: 5. Germline-derived CDR1 and CDR2 are LNHNV and YYDKDF (reference sequence). The CDR3 has 13 amino acids. In DNA form, the CDR3 reads TGTGCCACTATCGGGGGGATCTACAATGAGCAGTTCTTC. Its translation: CATIGGIYNEQFF.

The chain carries TRBV5-1 and TRBJ2-7, with 8 bases lining up with TRBD1. This CDR3 spans 13 amino acids. V lost 4 bases to trimming and J lost 4 bases; unmatched junction nucleotides: 4. Germline values: CDR1 SGHRS, CDR2 YFSETQ. The CDR3 DNA is TGCGCCAGCAGCGCACAGGGGGAGTACGAGCAGTACTTC. This gives the protein CASSAQGEYEQYF.

V and J are TRBV7-2 and TRBJ1-1, with 7 bases fitting TRBD1. The germline CDR1 and CDR2 sequences are SGHTA and FQGNSA. The CDR3 is 15 amino acids. The J segment lost 3 bases and the V segment lost 6 bases, leaving 10 bases of the junction unmatched. The CDR3: CASRGDDREYTEAFF. DNA for the CDR3: TGTGCCAGCAGGGGAGACGACAGGGAGTACACTGAAGCTTTCTTT.

In its sample, this clone was seen once. The chain has TRBV27 and TRBJ1-6; 8 bases agree with TRBD1. Germline V gene sequence: CDR1 MNHEY, CDR2 SMNVEV (reference sequence). The CDR3 length is 15 residues. Losses at the gene ends were 7 bases for V and 10 bases for J; bases not matched to a gene: 12. CDR3 protein: CASTHGQGEGSPLHF. The CDR3 bases are TGTGCCAGCACCCACGGACAGGGCGAGGGCTCACCCCTCCACTTT.

The chain links TRBV6-4 to TRBJ1-3, with 10 bases identical to TRBD1. V shed 5 bases and J 2 bases; nucleotides not matched to a gene: 9. Germline assignment: CDR1 MRHNA and CDR2 SNTAGT. This CDR3 is 17 amino acids long. The CDR3 sequence: CASSYRAGTGAGNTIYF. CDR3 coding DNA: TGTGCCAGCAGTTACCGTGCCGGGACAGGGGCTGGAAACACCATATATTTT.